A few counts support the clone carrying this T cell receptor (beta chain). The target antigen is unknown. The sample is drawn from a study of T cells after yellow fever vaccination. Study observations and caveats: Few clonotypes appeared in both CD4 and CD8 compartments. Post-booster repertoires again held most primary-vaccination clones (about 95% CD4, roughly 88% CD8).

The CDR3 consists of 16 residues. Germline lookup yields CDR1 KGHSH and CDR2 LQKENI. Trimming took 4 bases from V and 1 from J, leaving 14 bases between them. Generation of TCR cDNA used 5'RACE template switching (which added a universal primer site and UMIs). One entry per CDR3 protein, called by TCRdb with MiXCR from the 5' RACE reads. The profile shows around 590,000 distinct CDR3 sequences, roughly an eighth of them singletons. This TCR derives from a man aged 30-40 years who received the YFV17D yellow fever vaccine. Sequenced here: PBMCs, sampled on the day of the yellow fever booster vaccination. V usage is TRBV18 and J usage is TRBJ1-3; tentatively, D is TRBD1 (6 bases). CDR3 DNA sequence: TGTGCCAGCTCACAATCCAACAGGGCTTCTGGAAACACCATATATTTT. Its translation is CASSQSNRASGNTIYF.